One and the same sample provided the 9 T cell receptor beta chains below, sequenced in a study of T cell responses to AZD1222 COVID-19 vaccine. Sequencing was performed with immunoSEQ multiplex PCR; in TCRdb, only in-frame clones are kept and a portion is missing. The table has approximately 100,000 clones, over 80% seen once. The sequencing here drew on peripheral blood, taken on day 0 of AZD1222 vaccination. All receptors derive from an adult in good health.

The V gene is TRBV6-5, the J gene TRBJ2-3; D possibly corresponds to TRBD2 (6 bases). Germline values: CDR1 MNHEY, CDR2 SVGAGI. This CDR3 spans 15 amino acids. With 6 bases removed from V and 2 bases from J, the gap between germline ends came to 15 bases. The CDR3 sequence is CASRASGGSTDTQYF. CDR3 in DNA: TGTGCCAGCAGAGCCTCCGGGGGATCCACAGATACGCAGTATTTT.

The CDR3 DNA reads as TGTGCCAGCAGCTCGCACATGAACACTGAAGCTTTCTTT. This sequence encodes CASSSHMNTEAFF. This chain uses TRBV7-2 with TRBJ1-1; D is ambiguous. V lost 4 bases, J lost 0 bases, and 6 bases lay in between. The CDR3 totals 13 residues. Germline CDR1 SGHTA, CDR2 FQGNSA.

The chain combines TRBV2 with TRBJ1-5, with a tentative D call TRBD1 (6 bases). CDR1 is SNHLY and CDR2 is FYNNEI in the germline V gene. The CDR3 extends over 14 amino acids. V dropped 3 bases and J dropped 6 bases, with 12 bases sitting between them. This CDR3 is CASSDEGGGQPQHF. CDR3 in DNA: TGTGCCAGCAGTGATGAGGGGGGAGGTCAGCCCCAGCATTTT.

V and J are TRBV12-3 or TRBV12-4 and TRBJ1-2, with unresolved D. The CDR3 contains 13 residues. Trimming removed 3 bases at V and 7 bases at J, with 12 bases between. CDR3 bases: TGTGCCAGCAGTTTCATACAGCGTGGTGGCTACACCTTC. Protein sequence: CASSFIQRGGYTF.

The CDR3 spells CASSLSRLSTEAFF. The DNA of the CDR3 is TGTGCCAGCAGCTTATCAAGGTTGAGCACTGAAGCTTTCTTT. The chain carries TRBV11-1 and TRBJ1-1; the D is unclear. CDR1 and CDR2 from the germline V gene are SGHAT and FQDESV (reference sequence). V was cut by 2 bases and J by 4 bases, with 11 bases left in between. CDR3 length equals 14 residues.

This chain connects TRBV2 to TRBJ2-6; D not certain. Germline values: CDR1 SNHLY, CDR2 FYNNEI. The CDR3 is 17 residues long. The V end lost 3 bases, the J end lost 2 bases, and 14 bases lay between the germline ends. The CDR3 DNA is TGTGCCAGCAGTGAGGCATCGCAGATCCCTGGGGCCAACGTCCTGACTTTC. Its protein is CASSEASQIPGANVLTF.

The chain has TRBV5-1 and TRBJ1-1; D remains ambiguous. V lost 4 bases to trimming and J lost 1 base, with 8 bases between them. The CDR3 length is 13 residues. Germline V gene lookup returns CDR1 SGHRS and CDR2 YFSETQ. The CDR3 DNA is TGCGCCAGCAGCCGGGATGCGAACACTGAAGCTTTCTTT. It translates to CASSRDANTEAFF.

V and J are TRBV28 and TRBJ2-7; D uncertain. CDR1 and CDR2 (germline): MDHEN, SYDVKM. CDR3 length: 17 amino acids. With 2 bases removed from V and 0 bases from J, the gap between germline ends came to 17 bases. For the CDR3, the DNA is TGTGCCAGCAGTTTAGCCCTTCGCAGTGGGCGCTCCTACGAGCAGTACTTC. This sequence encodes CASSLALRSGRSYEQYF.

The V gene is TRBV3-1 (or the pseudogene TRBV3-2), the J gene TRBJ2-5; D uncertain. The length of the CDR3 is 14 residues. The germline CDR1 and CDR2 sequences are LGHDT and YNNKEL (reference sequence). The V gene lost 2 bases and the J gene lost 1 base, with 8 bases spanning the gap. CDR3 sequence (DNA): TGTGCCAGCAGCCAACTGACGGTCCAAGAGACCCAGTACTTC. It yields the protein CASSQLTVQETQYF.